This T cell receptor (beta chain) was identified in a study of shared clonotypes between healthy human individuals. The germline V and J ends were trimmed by 0 bases and 6 bases, with 16 bases remaining between them. The germline CDR1 and CDR2 sequences are SGHDT and YYEEEE. CDR3 length: 15 residues. The method was immunoSEQ multiplex PCR; TCRdb's version includes in-frame clones alone and lacks a portion of them. The table shows roughly 2 million clones, with 90% to 96% occurring only once. This clonotype was obtained from a man younger than 35 in good health. Sample: naive CD4+ T cells sorted from blood. The subset is: CD45RA+ positively selected. The J gene is TRBJ2-7, the V gene TRBV5-6, with a possible D match to TRBD2 (7 bases). CDR3 amino acids: CASSLVAGAWGEQYF. CDR3 nucleotide sequence: TGTGCCAGCAGCTTGGTGGCGGGGGCTTGGGGCGAGCAGTACTTC.